This is a list of T cell receptor beta chains from one sample in a study of blood T cell repertoires in COVID-19. Sequencing used immunoSEQ multiplex PCR; TCRdb keeps in-frame clones, though not all of them. The sample has roughly 41,000 clones, roughly 85% seen once. Sequenced input: peripheral blood. Source of these receptors: a human donor in a cohort sampled during active COVID-19. The donor label of this sample is uncertain. CDR3s leave out the opening cysteine and the closing phenylalanine or tryptophan.

TRBV7-8,TRBJ1-2,ASSYGLDYGYT
TRBV28,TRBJ2-1,ASSLIQGAGEQF
TRBV30,TRBJ1-2,AWSLARGQGPDYGYT
TRBV30,TRBJ1-5,AWSKNRGAQPQH
TRBV27,TRBJ2-1,ASSLAGSSYNEQF
TRBV19,TRBJ2-1,ASTPRGRSSYNEQF
TRBV2,TRBJ1-5,ASRGQLNQPQH
TRBV9,TRBJ1-6,ASSVQAEYNSPLH
TRBV7-3,TRBJ2-1,ASSSGLAGDEQF
TRBV7-8,TRBJ1-1,ASSLGTGSVEAF
TRBV6-6,TRBJ1-4,ASRARDRGDEKLF
TRBV10-3,TRBJ2-7,AISDSAKQY
TRBV27,TRBJ1-6,ASSLKSGGHSPLH
TRBV9,TRBJ2-3,ASSVATGATDTQY
TRBV5-1,TRBJ1-1,ASRSRPADTEAF
TRBV7-2,TRBJ1-2,ASSLGGANYGYT
TRBV28,TRBJ2-1,ASSLWAGLGSYNEQF
TRBV18,TRBJ1-2,ASSLDKLYGYT
TRBV18,TRBJ1-2,ASSPSGRNYGYT
TRBV6-5,TRBJ2-2,ASSSDTNTGELF
TRBV7-6,TRBJ1-1,ASSLGQSNTEAF
TRBV4-3,TRBJ1-2,ASSQDRAGVVYGYT
TRBV29-1,TRBJ1-5,SAADSNQPQH
TRBV5-4,TRBJ2-1,ASSGDRSEQF
TRBV2,TRBJ1-2,ASSSEGAGI
TRBV7-2,TRBJ2-7,ASSPVRASYEQY
TRBV7-9,TRBJ2-1,ASSFQGDEQF
TRBV28,TRBJ2-4,ASSFLSGGLAKNIQY
TRBV6-5,TRBJ2-2,ASSYRRRNTGELF
TRBV12-3/TRBV12-4,TRBJ1-1,ASSLGAEAF
TRBV9,TRBJ2-7,ASSVAPSSGEQY
TRBV7-2,TRBJ2-5,ASSLRLQQETQY
TRBV16,TRBJ1-1,ASSQFGRVTEAF
TRBV2,TRBJ2-7,ASTSDRVVVGQY
TRBV6-5,TRBJ1-1,ASSSQGGAF
TRBV6-5,TRBJ1-5,ASSRTVGQPQH
TRBV7-6,TRBJ2-3,ASSLESGGAMNTQY
TRBV24-1,TRBJ1-5,ATSEGRGAGQPQH
TRBV7-9,TRBJ1-1,ASSRQGRGLMNTEAF
TRBV27,TRBJ1-2,ASRRRDRNYGYT
TRBV4-3,TRBJ1-2,ASSQGTGVNGYT
TRBV7-9,TRBJ2-2,ASSRGQGRTGELF
TRBV2,TRBJ1-1,ASRNSGTNEAF
TRBV2,TRBJ2-5,ASSYDRDATQY
TRBV5-6,TRBJ1-2,ASSLAGQAS
TRBV5-4,TRBJ2-3,ASSLELSSLIRSTDTQY
TRBV12-3/TRBV12-4,TRBJ2-7,ASSFRGYEQY
TRBV28,TRBJ2-7,ASRPQQGPYEQY
TRBV2,TRBJ2-7,ASRGGGAASVQY
TRBV12-3/TRBV12-4,TRBJ2-5,ASSRTGLETQY
TRBV19,TRBJ2-3,ASSIGQAYTDTQY